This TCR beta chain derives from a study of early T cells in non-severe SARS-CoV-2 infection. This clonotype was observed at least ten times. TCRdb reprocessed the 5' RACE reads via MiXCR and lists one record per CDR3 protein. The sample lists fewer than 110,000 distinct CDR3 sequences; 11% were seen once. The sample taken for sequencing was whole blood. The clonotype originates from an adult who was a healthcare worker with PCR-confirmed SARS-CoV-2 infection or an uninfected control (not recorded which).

The CDR3 is CASSPGPLKGQPQHF. CDR3 in DNA: TGTGCCAGCAGCCCCGGGCCCCTCAAGGGCCAGCCCCAGCATTTT. The V gene is TRBV27, the J gene TRBJ1-5; D is unresolved. The CDR3 covers 15 residues. V was cut by 6 bases and J by 7 bases, with 19 bases left in between. CDR1 and CDR2 from the germline V gene are MNHEY and SMNVEV (reference sequence).